This entry lists 26 T cell receptor beta chains sequenced from one sample in a study of T cells after yellow fever vaccination. One entry per CDR3 protein results from TCRdb running MiXCR on the 5' RACE reads. The table lists around 250,000 distinct CDR3 sequences, around 5.3% of them singletons, with roughly 3% in the top ten. Sequencing used CD4+ T cells sorted from PBMCs, obtained on the day of the yellow fever booster vaccination. The receptors come from a young man who received the YFV17D yellow fever vaccine.

This clonotype came up many times. This chain joins TRBV5-1 and TRBJ2-1; possibly TRBD1 or TRBD2 for D (5 bases each). CDR1 and CDR2 from the germline V gene are SGHRS and YFSETQ. Between the trimmed V and J ends, which lost 0 bases and 9 bases, there was a span of 19 bases. The CDR3 spans 16 residues. In nucleotides, the CDR3 is TGCGCCAGCAGCTTGGAGAGGGTTGGGGGTACGGGTGAGCAGTTCTTC. It encodes CASSLERVGGTGEQFF.

This clonotype showed up just a few times. This rearrangement joins TRBV10-3 to TRBJ2-2, with D perhaps TRBD2 (6 bases). Germline lookup yields CDR1 ENHRY and CDR2 SYGVKD. The V end lost 0 bases, the J end lost 4 bases, and 9 bases lay between the germline ends. This CDR3 spans 15 amino acids. The CDR3 loop is CAISESGGLTGELFF. CDR3 nucleotides: TGTGCCATCAGTGAGTCCGGGGGACTCACCGGGGAGCTGTTTTTT.

This clonotype was counted only a few times. The chain combines TRBV11-2 with TRBJ1-4, with D possibly being TRBD1 (5 bases). CDR3 length: 15 residues. Germline V CDR1 and CDR2: SGHAT, FQNNGV. Trimming shortened V by 1 base and J by 3 bases, and 9 bases separated the two germline ends. CDR3 nucleotide sequence: TGTGCCAGCAGCTTAGGTGGGGGAGCTAATGAAAAACTGTTTTTT. It specifies CASSLGGGANEKLFF. Using reference TRBV11-2 and TRBJ1-4 for the parts outside the CDR3, the full variable domain is EAGVAQSPRYKIIEKRQSVAFWCNPISGHATLYWYQQILGQGPKLLIQFQNNGVVDDSQLPKDRFSAERLKGVDSTLKIQPAKLEDSAVYLCASSLGGGANEKLFFGSGTQLSVL.

At least ten counts were recorded for this clonotype. The J gene is TRBJ1-6, the V gene TRBV4-3, with unresolved D. The CDR3 has 14 residues. Germline CDR1 LGHNA, CDR2 YSLEER. V was cut by 0 bases and J by 5 bases, with 5 bases left in between. Here the CDR3 DNA reads TGCGCCAGCAGCCAAGAGTCCGATAATTCACCCCTCCACTTT. Its translation: CASSQESDNSPLHF.

This chain links TRBV7-2 with TRBJ2-2, with D perhaps TRBD1 (6 bases). This CDR3 has 17 amino acids. Germline CDR1 reads SGHTA; CDR2 reads FQGNSA. With 3 bases removed from V and 1 base from J, the gap between germline ends came to 15 bases. The CDR3 region has the DNA TGTGCCAGCAGCTTCTACAGGGACCCCCTGAACACCGGGGAGCTGTTTTTT. Protein sequence: CASSFYRDPLNTGELFF.

In this sample, this clonotype turned up many times. This chain links TRBV6-5 with TRBJ2-6; D gene unclear. This CDR3 region has 14 residues. Trimming took off 4 bases at V and 0 bases at J, with 4 bases between the two ends. Germline V gene data show CDR1 as MNHEY and CDR2 as SVGAGI. As DNA, the CDR3 is TGTGCCAGCAGTTTTTACTCTGGGGCCAACGTCCTGACTTTC. Its protein product is CASSFYSGANVLTF.

This clonotype was detected many times. The chain joins TRBV6-5 to TRBJ1-2; TRBD1 agrees at 7 bases. Losses at the gene ends were 5 bases for V and 4 bases for J; bases not matched to a gene: 4. Germline assignment: CDR1 MNHEY and CDR2 SVGAGI. The CDR3 totals 13 residues. CDR3 amino acids: CASSQGQTYGYTF. The CDR3 DNA sequence: TGTGCCAGCAGTCAGGGACAGACCTATGGCTACACCTTC.

This clonotype has a handful of counts. This sequence joins TRBV12-3 or TRBV12-4 and TRBJ1-3, with TRBD1 matching 7 bases. The V gene end was trimmed by 6 bases and the J gene end by 4 bases; junction bases not matched to a gene: 6. The CDR3 loop spans 14 amino acids. This chain's CDR3 is CASRTTGAGNTIYF. DNA of the CDR3: TGTGCCAGCAGGACCACAGGGGCGGGAAACACCATATATTTT.

This clonotype was seen more than once but under ten times. The V call is TRBV18, the J call TRBJ1-1, with 7 positions matching TRBD1. Per the germline V gene, CDR1 is KGHSH and CDR2 is LQKENI. This CDR3 spans 15 amino acids. J lost 1 base, V lost 3 bases, and 5 bases had no gene match. The CDR3 nucleotides are TGTGCCAGCTCACCCAGACAGGGTACGAACACTGAAGCTTTCTTT. It yields the protein CASSPRQGTNTEAFF.

J is TRBJ2-2 and V is TRBV12-3 or TRBV12-4, with a weak D call TRBD2 (6 bases). The CDR3 loop spans 13 amino acids. V was pared by 3 bases and J by 7 bases, with 9 bases between. The CDR3, as DNA: TGTGCCAGCAGTTTGGGGGGAATCGGGGAGCTGTTTTTT. Protein: CASSLGGIGELFF.

This clonotype came up a few times. The J gene is TRBJ2-3, the V gene TRBV5-1, with 8 bases identical to TRBD2. The CDR3 is 17 residues long. From germline, CDR1 is SGHRS and CDR2 YFSETQ. Trimming at V came to 0 bases and at J to 6 bases, leaving 12 bases not matched to a gene. This CDR3 reads CASSLAGGGPGRDTQYF. The DNA for the CDR3 is TGCGCCAGCAGCTTGGCCGGCGGGGGGCCTGGACGGGATACGCAGTATTTT.

V usage is TRBV7-7 and J usage is TRBJ2-1, with D possibly TRBD1 on 6 matching bases. The CDR3 loop spans 13 amino acids. Germline CDR1 is SSHAT and CDR2 is FNYEAQ (reference sequence). V lost 1 base to trimming and J lost 7 bases, with 8 bases between them. The CDR3 nucleotides are TGTGCCAGCAGCTTAGTTGGGACAAATGAGCAGTTCTTC. Protein sequence: CASSLVGTNEQFF.

The chain couples TRBV4-3 to TRBJ2-3; 9 nucleotides line up with TRBD1. This CDR3 comprises 18 residues. Unmatched junction bases numbered 10, after V lost 1 base and J lost 2 bases. Germline CDR1 LGHNA, CDR2 YSLEER. This CDR3 reads CASSQVPRGQGNTDTQYF. The CDR3 bases are TGCGCCAGCAGCCAAGTCCCCAGGGGACAGGGTAACACAGATACGCAGTATTTT.

This clonotype was found many times. The chain links TRBV3-1 to TRBJ2-7, with a possible D match to TRBD2 (5 bases). V shed 3 bases and J shed 7 bases, with 7 bases lying between them. Germline-derived CDR1 and CDR2 are LGHDT and YNNKEL (reference sequence). The CDR3 has 11 amino acids. The CDR3 bases are TGTGCCAGCAGCCACTCGGGGGAGCAGTACTTC. Its translation is CASSHSGEQYF.

The chain couples TRBV5-4 to TRBJ2-3, with D possibly being TRBD2 (5 bases). The CDR3 covers 14 residues. V lost 4 bases and J lost 13, with 22 bases in between. Germline V gene sequence: CDR1 SGHNT, CDR2 YYREEE (reference sequence). CDR3 nucleotide sequence: TGTGCCAGCAGCCCGGGAAAAGGGTTGGTGTATGAGTATTTT. Its translation is CASSPGKGLVYEYF. The full variable domain, completed using reference TRBV5-4 and TRBJ2-3, is ETGVTQSPTHLIKTRGQQVTLRCSSQSGHNTVSWYQQALGQGPQFIFQYYREEENGRGNFPPRFSGLQFPNYSSELNVNALELDDSALYLCASSPGKGLVYEYFGPGTRLTVL.

This chain uses TRBV20-1 with TRBJ1-1; D not resolved. The CDR3 loop spans 13 amino acids. Germline V gene lookup returns CDR1 DFQATT and CDR2 SNEGSKA (reference sequence). V lost 7 bases and J 0 bases, leaving 12 bases between the germline ends. DNA for the CDR3: TGCAGTGAAGTAACGCCAGTGAACACTGAAGCTTTCTTT. Protein product: CSEVTPVNTEAFF.

This clonotype was seen a few times. The chain employs TRBV11-3 and TRBJ2-1; 11 bases map to TRBD2. V lost 4 bases, J lost 5 bases, and 4 bases stayed unmatched. CDR1 SGHNT and CDR2 YENEEA come from the germline V gene. The CDR3 length is 15 residues. The CDR3 here is CASSSGTSGDNEQFF. In nucleotides, the CDR3 is TGTGCCAGCAGCTCCGGGACTAGCGGAGACAATGAGCAGTTCTTC.

The gene calls are TRBV27 and TRBJ2-5; TRBD1 aligns across 7 bases. This CDR3 is 13 amino acids long. Germline V gives CDR1 MNHEY, CDR2 SMNVEV (reference sequence). V lost 5 bases, J lost 5 bases, and 5 bases stayed unmatched. The CDR3 nucleotides read TGTGCCAGCAGTGTACAGGGGAGCGAGACCCAGTACTTC. This sequence encodes CASSVQGSETQYF.

This clonotype was observed a few times. J is TRBJ2-3 and V is TRBV20-1, with D uncertain. CDR1 and CDR2 from the germline V gene are DFQATT and SNEGSKA (reference sequence). This CDR3 has 11 residues. Trimming shortened V by 3 bases and J by 7 bases, and 8 bases separated the two germline ends. The DNA for the CDR3 is TGCAGTGCTAGCTTGACCCATACGCAGTATTTT. It translates to CSASLTHTQYF.

This clonotype showed up just a few times. This chain joins TRBV30 and TRBJ2-3; D possibly corresponds to TRBD2 (5 bases). The CDR3 totals 13 residues. Trimming left V 4 bases short and J 0 bases short, with 8 bases between. The germline CDR1 and CDR2 sequences are GTSNPN and SVGIG (reference sequence). CDR3 DNA: TGTGCCTGGATGGACTTTAGCACAGATACGCAGTATTTT. Residues: CAWMDFSTDTQYF.

The chain couples TRBV4-3 to TRBJ2-1; 13 bases match TRBD2. The CDR3 consists of 17 residues. CDR1 is LGHNA and CDR2 is YSLEER in the germline V gene. Losses at the gene ends were 1 base for V and 10 bases for J; bases not matched to a gene: 10. CDR3 protein: CASSQAPTSGGLREQFF. DNA for the CDR3: TGCGCCAGCAGCCAAGCGCCGACTAGCGGGGGGTTAAGGGAGCAGTTCTTC.

The rearrangement links TRBV7-2 to TRBJ2-5; tentatively, D is TRBD1 or TRBD2 (6 bases each). Looked up from germline, CDR1 is SGHTA and CDR2 is FQGNSA. The CDR3 contains 13 residues. V gave up 4 bases and J gave up 9 bases, with 15 bases separating them. DNA of the CDR3: TGTGCCAGCAGCTCGGACAGCGGGCAGGCCCAGTACTTC. This translates into CASSSDSGQAQYF.

This clonotype was recorded a few times. V usage is TRBV5-1 and J usage is TRBJ1-1; 7 bases are shared with TRBD1. The germline V gene has CDR1 SGHRS and CDR2 YFSETQ. The V segment lost 4 bases and the J segment 4 bases; nucleotides outside the gene matches: 7. The CDR3 covers 14 residues. CDR3 coding DNA: TGCGCCAGCAGCCCCGGGACAGTGGGCACTGAAGCTTTCTTT. Its protein product is CASSPGTVGTEAFF.

The rearrangement joins TRBV28 to TRBJ2-6; 7 nucleotides line up with TRBD1. The length of the CDR3 is 15 residues. The V and J ends lost 9 bases and 0 bases, in that order; junction bases with no gene match: 5. CDR1 MDHEN and CDR2 SYDVKM come from the germline V gene. The CDR3 nucleotides read TGTGCCAGTTACAGGGGAAGCTCTGGGGCCAACGTCCTGACTTTC. Its protein product is CASYRGSSGANVLTF.

This clonotype was observed a few times. The chain has TRBV2 and TRBJ2-5, with 8 bases aligning to TRBD1. Trimming took 2 bases from V and 5 from J; bases not matched to a gene: 7. The CDR3 extends over 15 amino acids. CDR1 and CDR2 from the germline V gene are SNHLY and FYNNEI. The chain's CDR3 is CASSETGTGGETQYF. CDR3 nucleotide sequence: TGTGCCAGCAGTGAAACCGGGACAGGCGGTGAGACCCAGTACTTC.

This clonotype was picked up one time. The junction departs from germline at one end; a sequencing error may be responsible. The chain uses TRBV7-9 and TRBJ2-7; TRBD1 aligns across 8 bases. This CDR3 comprises 12 residues. Per germline, CDR1 SEHNR and CDR2 FQNEAQ (reference sequence). The CDR3 sequence is CASSLDSGTGTF. The CDR3 DNA follows: TGTGCCAGCAGCTTAGATTCCGGGACAGGCACCTTC.